Each of the 13 T cell receptor beta chains below was sequenced from the same sample in a study of T cells in tuberculosis. Sorting used thawed, overnight-rested PBMC stained with anti-CD3, a viability dye and GMM-loaded CD1B tetramer. The CD1B tetramers carried C32 glucose monomycolate purified from Rhodococcus equi. Produced via immunoSEQ multiplex PCR; TCRdb's table is partial and in-frame only. The sample lists more than 70,000 clones, roughly 90% occurring once. Sequencing used CD1b-GMM tetramer-negative cells sorted from PBMCs. The receptors stem from an adult woman with latent tuberculosis.

This chain links TRBV11-2 with TRBJ1-3, with D hard to call. The V end was cut by 0 bases, the J end by 4 bases, with 10 bases between. Germline CDR1 and CDR2: SGHAT and FQNNGV. The CDR3 has 15 residues. Here the CDR3 reads CASSLDRWRGNTIYF. The CDR3 DNA is TGTGCCAGCAGCTTAGATCGGTGGAGGGGAAACACCATATATTTT.

This chain connects TRBV10-2 to TRBJ2-7; 7 bases agree with TRBD2. V was pared by 0 bases and J by 3 bases, with 2 bases of the junction left unmatched. Germline-derived CDR1 and CDR2 are WSHSY and SAAADI. This CDR3 is built from 14 residues. The CDR3 loop reads CASSESAGRYEQYF. CDR3 nucleotides: TGCGCCAGCAGTGAGTCAGCGGGGCGCTACGAGCAGTACTTC.

This sequence joins TRBV29-1 and TRBJ1-1, with TRBD1 matching 10 bases. The germline V gene encodes CDR1 SQVTM and CDR2 ANQGSEA. CDR3 length equals 13 residues. After removal of 6 bases from V and 5 bases from J, the junction contained 6 bases not matched to a gene. CDR3 amino acids: CSVTGGDWTEAFF. The CDR3 DNA reads as TGCAGCGTGACAGGGGGCGATTGGACTGAAGCTTTCTTT.

The V call is TRBV7-2, the J call TRBJ1-5; D perhaps matches TRBD1 (5 bases). The V gene's germline CDR1 is SGHTA and CDR2 FQGNSA. The CDR3 totals 12 residues. Trimming shortened V by 3 bases and J by 11 bases, and 11 bases separated the two germline ends. CDR3 loop: CASSLTDSSQHF. Here the CDR3 DNA reads TGTGCCAGCAGCTTGACAGACAGTTCCCAGCATTTT.

The genes are TRBV15 and TRBJ2-5; no clear D gene. Germline-derived CDR1 and CDR2 are LNHNV and YYDKDF (reference sequence). V lost 0 bases and J lost 1, with 6 bases in between. The CDR3 is 14 residues long. CDR3 coding DNA: TGTGCCACCAGCAGAGATCTTCCCCAAGAGACCCAGTACTTC. Translation gives CATSRDLPQETQYF.

The V call is TRBV27, the J call TRBJ1-5, with 11 bases that match TRBD1. Germline CDR1 is MNHEY and CDR2 is SMNVEV (reference sequence). This CDR3 contains 16 residues. The ends lost 5 bases at V and 4 bases at J; junction bases unmatched: 7. This CDR3 reads CASSVQGQGGNQPQHF. Here the CDR3 DNA reads TGTGCCAGCAGTGTACAGGGACAGGGGGGGAATCAGCCCCAGCATTTT.

The CDR3 reads CASSKRQLGTEAFF. The CDR3 DNA follows: TGTGCCAGCAGCAAAAGACAGTTAGGCACTGAAGCTTTCTTT. The chain uses TRBV11-2 and TRBJ1-1; TRBD1 is a possible D gene (5 bases). V was clipped by 5 bases and J by 4 bases, with 14 bases between them. From germline, CDR1 is SGHAT and CDR2 FQNNGV. The CDR3 is made up of 14 amino acids.

This clone was recorded a few times. The chain carries TRBV14 and TRBJ1-1; TRBD1 matches 8 bases. The junction had 3 bases not matched to a gene; V was cut back by 3 bases and J by 9 bases. CDR1 and CDR2 (germline): SGHDN, FVKESK. The CDR3 contains 12 residues. CDR3 residues: CASSHPGGQAFF. CDR3 DNA sequence: TGTGCCAGCAGCCACCCAGGGGGCCAAGCTTTCTTT.

The CDR3 region is CASTRIYEQYF. In nucleotides, the CDR3 is TGTGCCAGTACACGAATCTACGAGCAGTACTTC. The J gene is TRBJ2-7, the V gene TRBV6-1; no firm D call. V lost 9 bases to trimming and J lost 3 bases, with 9 bases between them. The length of the CDR3 is 11 residues. Germline V gene sequence: CDR1 MNHNS, CDR2 SASEGT.

The rearrangement uses TRBV5-4 and TRBJ2-7, with D possibly being TRBD1 (5 bases). Trimming stripped 1 base from V and 1 base from J, with 9 bases between. Per germline, CDR1 SGHNT and CDR2 YYREEE (reference sequence). There are 14 residues in the CDR3. The CDR3 sequence is CASSLMGRSYEQYF. The CDR3 nucleotides are TGTGCCAGCAGCTTGATGGGGCGATCCTACGAGCAGTACTTC.

This chain links TRBV2 with TRBJ1-1, with TRBD1 matching 7 bases. The CDR3 runs 15 residues. CDR1 is SNHLY, CDR2 FYNNEI, per germline. V was pared by 1 base and J by 1 base, with 3 bases of the junction left unmatched. CDR3: CASSEVRTGNTEAFF. In DNA form, the CDR3 reads TGTGCCAGCAGTGAAGTCCGGACAGGGAACACTGAAGCTTTCTTT.

The V call is TRBV4-2, the J call TRBJ2-1, with D maybe TRBD2 (5 bases). The CDR3 sequence is 16 residues long. The V gene lost 4 bases and the J gene lost 6 bases, with 19 bases spanning the gap. CDR1 and CDR2 (germline): LGHNA, YNFKEQ. The CDR3 region has the DNA TGTGCCAGCAGCCCCAAGGCCCGGGGAGCGAGCAATGAGCAGTTCTTC. Translated: CASSPKARGASNEQFF.

V gene TRBV7-9 combines with J gene TRBJ1-2; TRBD1 agrees at 8 bases. The CDR3 is made up of 16 amino acids. Unmatched junction bases numbered 13, after V lost 5 bases and J lost 5 bases. Germline lookup yields CDR1 SEHNR and CDR2 FQNEAQ (reference sequence). The chain's CDR3 is CASSPLQGESGYGYTF. As DNA, the CDR3 is TGTGCCAGCAGCCCACTACAGGGGGAGTCGGGGTATGGCTACACCTTC.